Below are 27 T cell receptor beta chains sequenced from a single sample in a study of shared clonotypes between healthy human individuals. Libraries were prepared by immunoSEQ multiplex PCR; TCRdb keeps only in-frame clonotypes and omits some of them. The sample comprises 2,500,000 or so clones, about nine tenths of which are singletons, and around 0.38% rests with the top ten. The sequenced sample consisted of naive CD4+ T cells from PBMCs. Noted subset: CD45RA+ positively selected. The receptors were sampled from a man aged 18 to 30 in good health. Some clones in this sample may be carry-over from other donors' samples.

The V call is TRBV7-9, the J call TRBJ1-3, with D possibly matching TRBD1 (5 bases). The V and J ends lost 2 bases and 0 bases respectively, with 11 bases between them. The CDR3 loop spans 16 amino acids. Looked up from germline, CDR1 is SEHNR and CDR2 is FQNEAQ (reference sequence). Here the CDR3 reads CASSLSVGTSGNTIYF. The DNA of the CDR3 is TGTGCCAGCAGCTTAAGCGTAGGGACCTCTGGAAACACCATATATTTT.

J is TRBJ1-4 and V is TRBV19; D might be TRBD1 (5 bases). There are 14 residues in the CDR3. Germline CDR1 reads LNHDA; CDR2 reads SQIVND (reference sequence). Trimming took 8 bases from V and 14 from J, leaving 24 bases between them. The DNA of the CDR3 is TGTGCCAGTCTTCCTACACCCCGGGACTCGACGCTGTTTTTT. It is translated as CASLPTPRDSTLFF. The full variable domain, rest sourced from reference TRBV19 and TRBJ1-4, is DGGITQSPKYLFRKEGQNVTLSCEQNLNHDAMYWYRQDPGQGLRLIYYSQIVNDFQKGDIAEGYSVSREKKESFPLTVTSAQKNPTAFYLCASLPTPRDSTLFFGSGTQLSVL.

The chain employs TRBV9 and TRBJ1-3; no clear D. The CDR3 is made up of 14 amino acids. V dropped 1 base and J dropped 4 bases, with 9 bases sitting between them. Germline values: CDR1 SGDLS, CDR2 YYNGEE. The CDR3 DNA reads TGTGCCAGCAGCGTACAAGGCTTCGGAAACACCATATATTTT. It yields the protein CASSVQGFGNTIYF. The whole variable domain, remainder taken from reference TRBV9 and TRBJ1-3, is DSGVTQTPKHLITATGQRVTLRCSPRSGDLSVYWYQQSLDQGLQFLIQYYNGEERAKGNILERFSAQQFPDLHSELNLSSLELGDSALYFCASSVQGFGNTIYFGEGSWLTVV.

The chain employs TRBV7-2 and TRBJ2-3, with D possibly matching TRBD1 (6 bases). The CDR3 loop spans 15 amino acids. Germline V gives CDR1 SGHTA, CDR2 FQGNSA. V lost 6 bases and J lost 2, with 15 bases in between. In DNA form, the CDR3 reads TGTGCCAGCAGTGGAAGGGGGATTATCACAGATACGCAGTATTTT. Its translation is CASSGRGIITDTQYF.

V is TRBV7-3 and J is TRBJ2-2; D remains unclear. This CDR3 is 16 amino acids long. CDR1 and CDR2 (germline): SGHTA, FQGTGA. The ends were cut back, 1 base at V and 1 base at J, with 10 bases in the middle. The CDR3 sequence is CASSLMGYQNTGELFF. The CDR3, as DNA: TGTGCCAGCAGCTTAATGGGATACCAGAACACCGGGGAGCTGTTTTTT.

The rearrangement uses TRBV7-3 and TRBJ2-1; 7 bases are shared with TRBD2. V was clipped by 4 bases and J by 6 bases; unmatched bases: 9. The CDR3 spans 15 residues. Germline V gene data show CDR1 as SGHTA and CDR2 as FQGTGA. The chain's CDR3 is CASSYRLAEPNEQFF. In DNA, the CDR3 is TGTGCCAGCAGCTACAGGCTAGCGGAGCCCAATGAGCAGTTCTTC.

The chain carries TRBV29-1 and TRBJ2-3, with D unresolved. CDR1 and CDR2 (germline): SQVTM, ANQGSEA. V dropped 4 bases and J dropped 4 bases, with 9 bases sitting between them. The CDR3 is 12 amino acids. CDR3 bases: TGCAGCGTTGTCTGGGGTCCAGATACGCAGTATTTT. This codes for CSVVWGPDTQYF.

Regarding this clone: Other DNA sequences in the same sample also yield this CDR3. The DNA for the CDR3 is TGTGCCAGCAGTTACTCGACGGGAAACACCATATATTTT. Translating it yields CASSYSTGNTIYF. This rearrangement joins TRBV6-5 to TRBJ1-3; D gene unclear. Germline-derived CDR1 and CDR2 are MNHEY and SVGAGI. V was trimmed by 0 bases and J by 4 bases, leaving 4 bases between them. The CDR3 contains 13 residues.

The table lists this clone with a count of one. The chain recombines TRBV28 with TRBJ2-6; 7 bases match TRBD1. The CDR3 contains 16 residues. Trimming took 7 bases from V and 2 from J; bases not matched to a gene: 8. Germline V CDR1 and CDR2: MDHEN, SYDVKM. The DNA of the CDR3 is TGTGCCAGCACTCCTACAGGGGCTACTGGGGCCAACGTCCTGACTTTC. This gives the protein CASTPTGATGANVLTF.

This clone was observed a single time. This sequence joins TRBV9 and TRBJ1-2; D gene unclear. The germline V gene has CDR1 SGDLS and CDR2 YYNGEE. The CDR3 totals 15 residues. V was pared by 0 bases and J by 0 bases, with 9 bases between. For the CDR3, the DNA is TGTGCCAGCAGCGTAGCTAGGATTTCTAACTATGGCTACACCTTC. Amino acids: CASSVARISNYGYTF. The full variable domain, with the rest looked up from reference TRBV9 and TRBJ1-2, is DSGVTQTPKHLITATGQRVTLRCSPRSGDLSVYWYQQSLDQGLQFLIQYYNGEERAKGNILERFSAQQFPDLHSELNLSSLELGDSALYFCASSVARISNYGYTFGSGTRLTVV.

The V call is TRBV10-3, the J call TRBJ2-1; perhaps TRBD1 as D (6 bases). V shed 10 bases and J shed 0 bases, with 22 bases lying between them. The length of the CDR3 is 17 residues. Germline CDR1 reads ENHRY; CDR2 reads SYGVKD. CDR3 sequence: CATQNIEGVYSYNEQFF. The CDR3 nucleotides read TGTGCCACCCAAAATATCGAGGGGGTTTACTCCTACAATGAGCAGTTCTTC.

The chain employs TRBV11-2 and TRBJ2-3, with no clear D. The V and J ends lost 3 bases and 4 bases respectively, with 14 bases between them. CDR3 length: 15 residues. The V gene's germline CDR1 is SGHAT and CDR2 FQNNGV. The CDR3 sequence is CASSFSVARADTQYF. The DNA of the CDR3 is TGTGCCAGCAGCTTTTCGGTGGCTCGGGCAGATACGCAGTATTTT.

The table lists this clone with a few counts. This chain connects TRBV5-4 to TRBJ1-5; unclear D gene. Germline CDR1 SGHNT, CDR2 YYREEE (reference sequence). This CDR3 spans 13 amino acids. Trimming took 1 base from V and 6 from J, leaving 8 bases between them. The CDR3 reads CASSLSRGQPQHF. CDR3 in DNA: TGTGCCAGCAGCTTGAGTCGGGGTCAGCCCCAGCATTTT.

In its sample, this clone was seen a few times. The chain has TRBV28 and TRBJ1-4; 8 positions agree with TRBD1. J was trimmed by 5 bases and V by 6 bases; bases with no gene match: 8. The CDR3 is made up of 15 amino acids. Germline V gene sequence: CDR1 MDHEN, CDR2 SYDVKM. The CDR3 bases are TGTGCCAGCAGGACCCAGGGGGCGGGGAATGAAAAACTGTTTTTT. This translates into CASRTQGAGNEKLFF.

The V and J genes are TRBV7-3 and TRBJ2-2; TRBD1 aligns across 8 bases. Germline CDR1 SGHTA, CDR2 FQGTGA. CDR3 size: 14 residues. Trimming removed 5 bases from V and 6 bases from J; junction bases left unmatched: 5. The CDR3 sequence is CASSRQGKSGELFF. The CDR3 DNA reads TGTGCCAGCAGCCGACAGGGGAAGTCCGGGGAGCTGTTTTTT.

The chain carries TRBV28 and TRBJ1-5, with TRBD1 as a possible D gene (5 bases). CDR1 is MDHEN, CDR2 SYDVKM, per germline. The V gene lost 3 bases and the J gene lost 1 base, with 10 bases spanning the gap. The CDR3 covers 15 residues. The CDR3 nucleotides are TGTGCCAGCAGTTTTGGATGGGGCAGCAATCAGCCCCAGCATTTT. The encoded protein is CASSFGWGSNQPQHF.

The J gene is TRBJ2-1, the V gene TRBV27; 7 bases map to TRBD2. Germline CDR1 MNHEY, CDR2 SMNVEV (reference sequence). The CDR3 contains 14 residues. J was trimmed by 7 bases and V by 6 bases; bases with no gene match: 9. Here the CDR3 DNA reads TGTGCCAGCAGCCGGATGCTAGCGGAAAATGAGCAGTTCTTC. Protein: CASSRMLAENEQFF.

The CDR3 sequence is CASSQDGRQGFSYNEQFF. The CDR3 region has the DNA TGCGCCAGCAGCCAAGACGGGAGACAGGGGTTTTCCTACAATGAGCAGTTCTTC. The chain couples TRBV4-1 to TRBJ2-1; 8 nucleotides agree with TRBD1. With V trimmed by 0 bases and J by 1 base, 8 bases remained unmatched. Germline assignment: CDR1 MGHRA and CDR2 YSYEKL. The CDR3 consists of 18 residues.

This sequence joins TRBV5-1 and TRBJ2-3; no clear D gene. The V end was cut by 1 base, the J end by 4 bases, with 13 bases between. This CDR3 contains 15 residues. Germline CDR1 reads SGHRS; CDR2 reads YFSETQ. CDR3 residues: CASSLSWLSPDTQYF. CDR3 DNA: TGCGCCAGCAGCTTGTCCTGGCTTAGCCCAGATACGCAGTATTTT.

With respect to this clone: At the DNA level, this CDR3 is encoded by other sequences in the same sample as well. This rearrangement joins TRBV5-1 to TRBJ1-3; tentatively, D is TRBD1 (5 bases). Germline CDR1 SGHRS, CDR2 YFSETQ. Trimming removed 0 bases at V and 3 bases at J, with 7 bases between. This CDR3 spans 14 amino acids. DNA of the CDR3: TGCGCCAGCAGCTTGGCGGGGGATGGAAACACCATATATTTT. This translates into CASSLAGDGNTIYF.

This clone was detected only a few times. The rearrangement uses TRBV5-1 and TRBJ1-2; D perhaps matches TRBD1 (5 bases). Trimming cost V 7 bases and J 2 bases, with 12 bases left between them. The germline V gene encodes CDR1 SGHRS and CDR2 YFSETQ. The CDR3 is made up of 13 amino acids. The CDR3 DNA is TGCGCCAGCGGAACAGGAGACAACTATGGCTACACCTTC. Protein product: CASGTGDNYGYTF. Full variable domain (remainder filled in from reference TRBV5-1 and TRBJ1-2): KAGVTQTPRYLIKTRGQQVTLSCSPISGHRSVSWYQQTPGQGLQFLFEYFSETQRNKGNFPGRFSGRQFSNSRSEMNVSTLELGDSALYLCASGTGDNYGYTFGSGTRLTVV.

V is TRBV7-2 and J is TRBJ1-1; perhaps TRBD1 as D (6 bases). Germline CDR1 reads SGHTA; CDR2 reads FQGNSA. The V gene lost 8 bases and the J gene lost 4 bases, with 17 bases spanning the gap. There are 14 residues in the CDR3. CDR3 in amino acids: CASGGQTQVTEAFF. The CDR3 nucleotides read TGTGCCAGCGGCGGACAGACCCAGGTCACTGAAGCTTTCTTT.

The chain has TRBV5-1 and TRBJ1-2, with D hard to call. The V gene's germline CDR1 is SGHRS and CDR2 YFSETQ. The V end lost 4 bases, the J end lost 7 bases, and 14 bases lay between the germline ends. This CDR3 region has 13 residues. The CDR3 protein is CASSPGIGGGYTF. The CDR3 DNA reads TGCGCCAGCAGCCCTGGGATAGGAGGTGGCTACACCTTC.

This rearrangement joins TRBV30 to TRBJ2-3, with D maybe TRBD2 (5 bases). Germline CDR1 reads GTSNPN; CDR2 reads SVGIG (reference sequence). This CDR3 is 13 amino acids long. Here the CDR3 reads CTLGRAGTDTQYF. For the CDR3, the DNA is TGTACCTTGGGTCGAGCGGGCACAGATACGCAGTATTTT. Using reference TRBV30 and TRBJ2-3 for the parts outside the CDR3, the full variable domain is SQTIHQWPATLVQPVGSPLSLECTVEGTSNPNLYWYRQAAGRGLQLLFYSVGIGQISSEVPQNLSASRPQDRQFILSSKKLLLSDSGFYLCTLGRAGTDTQYFGPGTRLTVL.

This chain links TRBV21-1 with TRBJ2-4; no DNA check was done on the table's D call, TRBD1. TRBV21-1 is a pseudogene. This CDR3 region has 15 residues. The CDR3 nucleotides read TGTGCCAGCAGTAAACAGGGGCTAGCCAAAAACATTCAGTACTTC. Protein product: CASSKQGLAKNIQYF.

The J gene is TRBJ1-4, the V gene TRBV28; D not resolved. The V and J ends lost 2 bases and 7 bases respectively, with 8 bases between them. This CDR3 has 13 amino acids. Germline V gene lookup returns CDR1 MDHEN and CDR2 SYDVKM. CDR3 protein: CASSLRRIEKLFF. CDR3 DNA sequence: TGTGCCAGCAGTTTAAGGAGAATTGAAAAACTGTTTTTT.

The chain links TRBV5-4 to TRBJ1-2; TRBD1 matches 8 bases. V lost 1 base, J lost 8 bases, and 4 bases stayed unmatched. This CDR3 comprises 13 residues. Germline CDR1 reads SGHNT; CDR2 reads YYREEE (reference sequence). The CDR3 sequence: CASSLPDREGYTF. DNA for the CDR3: TGTGCCAGCAGCTTGCCGGACAGGGAGGGCTACACCTTC.